This T cell receptor beta chain was recovered during a study of T cells after yellow fever vaccination. Whole-study context: Fractions low in cell number were prepared with SMART-Seq v4 Ultra Low Input.

This clonotype showed up many times. Its specificity is not known. Via MiXCR, TCRdb re-called the 5' RACE reads, giving one row per CDR3 protein. The sample contains a few hundred thousand distinct CDR3 sequences, around 4% of which appear only once. Points from the study as a whole: From the bulk population, abundant clonotypes could contaminate and appear within FACS-sorted repertoires. Most clones from primary vaccination were detected again post-booster (around 96% CD4, around 88% CD8).

The CDR3 spans 12 residues. Germline CDR1 reads KGHSH; CDR2 reads LQKENI. Trimming took 1 base from V and 5 from J, leaving 3 bases between them. This receptor was taken from a man between 18 and 35 years old who received the YFV17D yellow fever vaccine. The sample was PBMCs, taken on the day of the yellow fever booster vaccination. The chain uses TRBV18 and TRBJ1-5; D unclear. The DNA for the CDR3 is TGTGCCAGCTCACCACGAGATCAGCCCCAGCATTTT. Amino acid sequence: CASSPRDQPQHF.